The 23 T cell receptor beta chains below come from one sample, sequenced in a study of T cell responses to AZD1222 COVID-19 vaccine. The protocol was immunoSEQ multiplex PCR, while the TCRdb copy is restricted to in-frame clones and leaves out a portion. The sample carries some 160,000 clones, 88% recorded once. Source: peripheral blood, taken on day 0 of AZD1222 vaccination. The origin of the receptors is an adult in good health.

The V and J genes are TRBV14 and TRBJ2-1; D may be TRBD2 (5 bases). CDR3 length: 19 residues. Trimming stripped 1 base from V and 0 bases from J, with 19 bases between. Germline CDR1 SGHDN, CDR2 FVKESK. CDR3 DNA: TGTGCCAGCAGCCAAGGGCCCTCACAGCGGCTAAGCTCCTACAATGAGCAGTTCTTC. It specifies CASSQGPSQRLSSYNEQFF.

The chain uses TRBV19 and TRBJ2-7, with TRBD1 identical over 9 bases. Unmatched junction bases numbered 3, after V lost 5 bases and J lost 1 base. Germline assignment: CDR1 LNHDA and CDR2 SQIVND (reference sequence). There are 14 residues in the CDR3. The chain's CDR3 is CASSADRGSYEQYF. The CDR3 region has the DNA TGTGCCAGTAGTGCGGACAGGGGATCCTACGAGCAGTACTTC.

The chain carries TRBV28 and TRBJ2-7; 7 positions match TRBD2. Germline CDR1 is MDHEN and CDR2 is SYDVKM. V gave up 5 bases and J gave up 2 bases; unmatched junction bases: 6. The CDR3 is 14 amino acids. CDR3 in DNA: TGTGCCAGCAGTCCTCGAGCGGGGCCCTACGAGCAGTACTTC. As protein: CASSPRAGPYEQYF.

This clone was seen many times. The CDR3 DNA reads TGTGCCAGCAGTTTGGGCATCTTTAACTATGGCTACACCTTC. It codes for CASSLGIFNYGYTF. The chain couples TRBV28 to TRBJ1-2; D ambiguous. The V end was cut by 3 bases, the J end by 1 base, with 9 bases between. The CDR3 is 14 amino acids. Germline assignment: CDR1 MDHEN and CDR2 SYDVKM.

The gene calls are TRBV4-1 and TRBJ2-3; the D call may be TRBD1 or TRBD2 (5 bases each). The V and J ends lost 5 bases and 1 base respectively, with 31 bases between them. CDR3 length equals 21 residues. The V gene's germline CDR1 is MGHRA and CDR2 YSYEKL. CDR3 protein: CASSMSPGQHWGSGGTDTQYF. CDR3 DNA: TGCGCCAGCAGCATGTCTCCAGGGCAGCACTGGGGGTCCGGGGGCACAGATACGCAGTATTTT.

This chain uses TRBV4-3 with TRBJ1-4, with a possible D match to TRBD1 (5 bases). Germline values: CDR1 LGHNA, CDR2 YSLEER. The CDR3 covers 15 residues. Deletions cut 2 bases from V and 3 bases from J, with 10 bases between. The CDR3 loop is CASSQSTGANEKLFF. CDR3 sequence (DNA): TGCGCCAGCAGCCAAAGTACAGGTGCTAATGAAAAACTGTTTTTT.

The J gene is TRBJ1-2, the V gene TRBV4-2; no reliable D call. This CDR3 is 11 amino acids long. The germline V and J ends were trimmed by 3 bases and 8 bases, with 7 bases remaining between them. Germline values: CDR1 LGHNA, CDR2 YNFKEQ. The chain's CDR3 is CASSQNGGYTF. The DNA of the CDR3 is TGTGCCAGCAGCCAGAACGGGGGCTACACCTTC.

The chain links TRBV6-5 to TRBJ2-2; 10 nucleotides match TRBD2. The germline gives CDR1 MNHEY, CDR2 SVGAGI. This CDR3 is 13 amino acids long. Here the CDR3 DNA reads TGTGCGGTCACTAGCGGGGCGTCCGGGGAGCTGTTTTTT. It encodes CAVTSGASGELFF.

The chain combines TRBV6-2 or TRBV6-3 with TRBJ2-2; 9 bases map to TRBD1. The length of the CDR3 is 15 residues. J gave up 5 bases and V 2 bases, and 3 bases lay outside the gene matches. Germline CDR1 is MNHEY and CDR2 is SVGEGT. DNA of the CDR3: TGTGCCAGCAGTTACATGGGACAGGGTACCGGGGAGCTGTTTTTT. Encoded protein: CASSYMGQGTGELFF.

V usage is TRBV5-1 and J usage is TRBJ1-5; 12 nucleotides match TRBD1. Germline V gene sequence: CDR1 SGHRS, CDR2 YFSETQ. The CDR3 loop spans 17 amino acids. J lost 7 bases, V lost 4 bases, and 12 bases had no gene match. The CDR3, as DNA: TGCGCCAGCAGCCCTGGTCCCGGGACAGGGGGCAGACAGCCCCAGCATTTT. This translates into CASSPGPGTGGRQPQHF.

The chain uses TRBV12-3 or TRBV12-4 and TRBJ1-3; TRBD1 matches at 8 bases. The length of the CDR3 is 13 residues. The ends lost 4 bases at V and 5 bases at J; junction bases unmatched: 1. The CDR3 region is CASSYRGRNTIYF. In nucleotides, the CDR3 is TGTGCCAGCAGTTACAGGGGGAGAAACACCATATATTTT.

A note on this clone: Other DNA sequences of this sample code for an identical CDR3. The CDR3 DNA is TGCGCCAGCAGCTTGCTTGGGCACCTCAATCAGCCCCAGCATTTT. Its protein product is CASSLLGHLNQPQHF. The chain has TRBV5-1 and TRBJ1-5; D remains unclear. CDR1 is SGHRS, CDR2 YFSETQ, per germline. There are 15 residues in the CDR3. Trimming removed 1 base from V and 3 bases from J, with 11 bases in between.

The CDR3 region is CATIPGPYTGELFF. Here the CDR3 DNA reads TGTGCCACAATTCCGGGACCTTACACCGGGGAGCTGTTTTTT. The chain has TRBV6-5 and TRBJ2-2; perhaps D is TRBD1 or TRBD2 (5 bases each). CDR1 and CDR2 from the germline V gene are MNHEY and SVGAGI. Trimming left V 10 bases short and J 3 bases short, with 15 bases between. The CDR3 contains 14 residues.

This sequence joins TRBV6-4 and TRBJ2-3, with 9 positions matching TRBD1. With V trimmed by 4 bases and J by 5 bases, 7 bases remained unmatched. Germline V gene sequence: CDR1 MRHNA, CDR2 SNTAGT. This CDR3 spans 15 amino acids. The CDR3 protein is CASSAGTGTRDTQYF. The CDR3 DNA reads TGTGCCAGCAGTGCCGGGACAGGGACGCGAGATACGCAGTATTTT.

The gene calls are TRBV5-1 and TRBJ1-1; D perhaps matches TRBD1 (5 bases). The ends were cut back, 10 bases at V and 0 bases at J, with 19 bases in the middle. The V gene's germline CDR1 is SGHRS and CDR2 YFSETQ. The CDR3 length is 15 residues. The CDR3 DNA reads as TGCGCCTCACCTACTAAGGCGGACATGAACACTGAAGCTTTCTTT. This gives the protein CASPTKADMNTEAFF.

The chain employs TRBV7-3 and TRBJ2-1; D possibly matches TRBD1 or TRBD2 (5 bases each). The germline V and J ends were trimmed by 5 bases and 0 bases, with 14 bases remaining between them. The length of the CDR3 is 16 residues. In germline, CDR1 is SGHTA, CDR2 FQGTGA. CDR3 in amino acids: CASSPSGASSYNEQFF. The CDR3 DNA reads TGTGCCAGCAGCCCCTCCGGGGCGAGCTCCTACAATGAGCAGTTCTTC.

The CDR3 region has the DNA TGTGCCAGCAGTCCCAATACAGGGGGGAATCAGCCCCAGCATTTT. Translated, it gives CASSPNTGGNQPQHF. The gene calls are TRBV28 and TRBJ1-5, with 8 positions matching TRBD1. The CDR3 extends over 15 amino acids. Germline CDR1 and CDR2: MDHEN and SYDVKM. The V gene end was trimmed by 5 bases and the J gene end by 4 bases; junction bases not matched to a gene: 7.

CDR3 DNA: TGTGCCAGCAGCAAGGACAGGGGACTTAACACTGAAGCTTTCTTT. Amino acids: CASSKDRGLNTEAFF. The rearrangement links TRBV9 to TRBJ1-1, with 9 bases lining up with TRBD1. The length of the CDR3 is 15 residues. The junction had 6 bases not matched to a gene; V was cut back by 4 bases and J by 2 bases. The germline V gene encodes CDR1 SGDLS and CDR2 YYNGEE.

The chain combines TRBV6-6 with TRBJ1-6, with D possibly being TRBD1 (5 bases). This CDR3 comprises 14 residues. The germline CDR1 and CDR2 sequences are MNHNY and SVGAGI (reference sequence). Trimming cost V 7 bases and J 14 bases, with 21 bases left between them. The CDR3 DNA reads as TGTGCCAGCAAGATCACAGGCTCAGGTTCGTCCCTCCACTTT. It encodes CASKITGSGSSLHF.

The chain employs TRBV27 and TRBJ1-1, with D unclear. Germline loops: CDR1 MNHEY, CDR2 SMNVEV (reference sequence). CDR3 length: 15 amino acids. Trimming removed 0 bases at V and 0 bases at J, with 8 bases between. The CDR3 DNA follows: TGTGCCAGCAGTTTATCGATTCCTATGAACACTGAAGCTTTCTTT. Protein product: CASSLSIPMNTEAFF.

CDR3 sequence reads: CASSLASGFGAFF. CDR3 bases: TGTGCCAGCAGCTTAGCGTCGGGGTTTGGGGCTTTCTTT. The chain combines TRBV7-9 with TRBJ1-1; D is unclear. Trimming took off 0 bases at V and 11 bases at J, with 13 bases between the two ends. CDR3 length equals 13 residues. CDR1 SEHNR and CDR2 FQNEAQ come from the germline V gene (reference sequence).

This clone came up many times. The genes are TRBV25-1 and TRBJ2-5; no clear D. Germline V gene sequence: CDR1 MGHDK, CDR2 SYGVNS. The CDR3 has 16 residues. The ends were cut back, 0 bases at V and 5 bases at J, with 16 bases in the middle. In nucleotides, the CDR3 is TGTGCCAGCAGTGAATACGGCCAAGGGAAGACGGAGACCCAGTACTTC. Translating gives CASSEYGQGKTETQYF.

Only a few counts were recorded for this clone. The chain is built from TRBV7-8 and TRBJ2-7, with D maybe TRBD2 (5 bases). With 0 bases removed from V and 5 bases from J, the gap between germline ends came to 11 bases. The CDR3 totals 14 residues. Germline values: CDR1 SGHVS, CDR2 FQNEAQ. The CDR3 reads CASSLAPLGNEQYF. The CDR3 DNA reads TGTGCCAGCAGCTTAGCGCCGCTCGGGAACGAGCAGTACTTC.